This TCR beta chain was sequenced in a study of OX40 agonist ivuxolimab in advanced cancers. Points from the study as a whole: In CD8+ T cells, expanded clones were on average more numerous than in CD4+. Among expanded peripheral T cells, antigen specificity went undetermined.

Repertoires were generated with immunoSEQ multiplex PCR, while TCRdb's copy carries only in-frame clones and drops some. The table lists 30,000 to 35,000 clones, roughly four fifths of them singletons. The CDR3 is made up of 17 amino acids. Trimming took 6 bases from V and 1 from J; bases not matched to a gene: 13. From germline, CDR1 is MNHEY and CDR2 SMNVEV (reference sequence). In regard to this clone: Its target is not known.

The chain carries TRBV27 and TRBJ1-1, with 8 bases lining up with TRBD1. Specimen: CD4+ or CD8+ T cells sorted from blood, collected in a trial of the OX40 agonist ivuxolimab. This TCR was recovered from an adult with an advanced solid tumor such as melanoma, head and neck, liver or kidney cancer. This chain's CDR3 is CASSNVGGTGPNTEAFF. The CDR3 DNA is TGTGCCAGCAGCAACGTGGGTGGGACAGGACCGAACACTGAAGCTTTCTTT.